This TCR beta chain was recovered during a study of blood T cell repertoires in COVID-19. In the original analysis: Amplification with reference gene primers provided the estimates of nucleated cell counts. Sequencing used immunoSEQ multiplex PCR; TCRdb keeps in-frame clones, though not all of them. V, J and clone size derive from that table, while D and trimming were established from the DNA sequence. The sample shows 350,000 to 450,000 clones, around 89% of them seen only once. V dropped 4 bases and J dropped 4; count of bases not matched to a gene: 6. Germline V gives CDR1 MNHEY, CDR2 SVGEGT. The CDR3 has 15 amino acids.

This clonotype originated in a middle-aged woman with COVID-19, enrolled during active disease. Sequencing was carried out using peripheral blood. The chain recombines TRBV6-2 or TRBV6-3 with TRBJ2-1, with 8 bases matching TRBD1. The CDR3 DNA reads TGTGCCAGCAGTTTGTCAGGGGGCTTTTACAATGAGCAGTTCTTC. This codes for CASSLSGGFYNEQFF.